Listed here are 27 T cell receptor beta chains from one sample, sequenced in a study of cytomegalovirus exposure and HLA in healthy donors. The PCR ran on 60 Vbeta and 13 Jbeta primers. This table comes from immunoSEQ multiplex PCR, and its TCRdb copy is limited to in-frame clones, with some not included. This table lists under 130,000 clones. The sample taken for sequencing was PBMCs. The receptors were gathered from a middle-aged man in good health and CMV-seronegative.

The V and J genes are TRBV10-3 and TRBJ1-4; 10 bases match TRBD1. Germline V gene sequence: CDR1 ENHRY, CDR2 SYGVKD. This CDR3 comprises 14 residues. V lost 4 bases and J lost 6; bases outside the gene matches: 2. This chain's CDR3 is CAISAGTGDEKLFF. In DNA, the CDR3 is TGTGCCATCAGTGCCGGGACAGGGGATGAAAAACTGTTTTTT.

The chain joins TRBV28 to TRBJ1-6; TRBD1 agrees at 11 bases. CDR1 is MDHEN and CDR2 is SYDVKM in the germline V gene. V was pared by 2 bases and J by 3 bases, with 6 bases of the junction left unmatched. This CDR3 spans 18 amino acids. The CDR3 region has the DNA TGTGCCAGCAGTTTAATAGGACAGGGGGCTAACTATAATTCACCCCTCCACTTT. Protein product: CASSLIGQGANYNSPLHF. Complete variable domain (other parts from reference TRBV28 and TRBJ1-6): DVKVTQSSRYLVKRTGEKVFLECVQDMDHENMFWYRQDPGLGLRLIYFSYDVKMKEKGDIPEGYSVSREKKERFSLILESASTNQTSMYLCASSLIGQGANYNSPLHFGNGTRLTVT.

The chain uses TRBV6-5 and TRBJ1-4; a possible D gene is TRBD1 (5 bases). V lost 0 bases and J lost 5, with 10 bases in between. Germline assignment: CDR1 MNHEY and CDR2 SVGAGI. The CDR3 has 15 residues. The CDR3 DNA is TGTGCCAGCAGTTACTCTGGGGGGAGGAATGAAAAACTGTTTTTT. It is translated as CASSYSGGRNEKLFF.

The rearrangement uses TRBV13 and TRBJ2-2; 12 nucleotides match TRBD2. The J segment lost 5 bases and the V segment lost 0 bases, leaving 4 bases of the junction unmatched. Germline loops: CDR1 PRHDT, CDR2 FYEKMQ (reference sequence). This CDR3 region has 17 residues. Here the CDR3 reads CASSLGSTSGRTGELFF. The CDR3 region has the DNA TGTGCCAGCAGCTTAGGATCAACTAGCGGGAGGACCGGGGAGCTGTTTTTT.

The rearrangement uses TRBV15 and TRBJ1-1; TRBD1 might be the D (6 bases). The CDR3 is made up of 14 amino acids. Germline CDR1 is LNHNV and CDR2 is YYDKDF (reference sequence). The V and J ends lost 7 bases and 6 bases respectively, with 18 bases between them. The CDR3 region has the DNA TGTGCCACCACCCCCGACAGGAGTGGTTCTGAAGCTTTCTTT. Protein product: CATTPDRSGSEAFF.

The V call is TRBV5-1, the J call TRBJ2-5; D gene uncertain. The CDR3 is made up of 15 amino acids. CDR1 is SGHRS, CDR2 YFSETQ, per germline. Trimming shortened V by 0 bases and J by 4 bases, and 13 bases separated the two germline ends. This chain's CDR3 is CASSLALRRGETQYF. In DNA, the CDR3 is TGCGCCAGCAGCTTGGCACTCCGGAGAGGAGAGACCCAGTACTTC. The full variable domain, rest sourced from reference TRBV5-1 and TRBJ2-5, is KAGVTQTPRYLIKTRGQQVTLSCSPISGHRSVSWYQQTPGQGLQFLFEYFSETQRNKGNFPGRFSGRQFSNSRSEMNVSTLELGDSALYLCASSLALRRGETQYFGPGTRLLVL.

The chain carries TRBV18 and TRBJ1-2; D is ambiguous. CDR1 KGHSH and CDR2 LQKENI come from the germline V gene. The CDR3 length is 14 residues. Trimming pared 2 bases from V and 2 bases from J, leaving 9 bases between. The CDR3 loop reads CASSPNDGNYGYTF. CDR3 bases: TGTGCCAGCTCACCAAATGACGGGAACTATGGCTACACCTTC. Looking up the rest from reference TRBV18 and TRBJ1-2 gives the full variable domain: NAGVMQNPRHLVRRRGQEARLRCSPMKGHSHVYWYRQLPEEGLKFMVYLQKENIIDESGMPKERFSAEFPKEGPSILRIQQVVRGDSAAYFCASSPNDGNYGYTFGSGTRLTVV.

The chain joins TRBV7-2 to TRBJ2-1; D ambiguous. Germline CDR1 is SGHTA and CDR2 is FQGNSA. The CDR3 has 14 amino acids. Trimming stripped 2 bases from V and 0 bases from J, with 5 bases between. This CDR3 reads CASSLQVSYNEQFF. As DNA, the CDR3 is TGTGCCAGCAGCTTACAGGTCTCCTACAATGAGCAGTTCTTC.

This chain connects TRBV7-8 to TRBJ1-1; D uncertain. The germline gives CDR1 SGHVS, CDR2 FQNEAQ. Between the trimmed V and J ends, which lost 3 bases and 1 base, there was a span of 18 bases. This CDR3 region has 17 residues. The CDR3 sequence is CASSFQRGERGNTEAFF. The CDR3 DNA sequence: TGTGCCAGCAGCTTCCAACGGGGAGAACGAGGGAACACTGAAGCTTTCTTT.

CDR3 region: CASSPQGSQPQHF. The CDR3 DNA reads TGTGCCAGCAGCCCACAGGGTTCTCAGCCCCAGCATTTT. V is TRBV11-2 and J is TRBJ1-5; tentative D call: TRBD1 (6 bases). CDR1 is SGHAT, CDR2 FQNNGV, per germline. With 5 bases removed from V and 6 bases from J, the gap between germline ends came to 11 bases. The CDR3 is 13 amino acids.

The chain joins TRBV2 to TRBJ2-1, with a possible D match to TRBD2 (6 bases). The CDR3 has 14 amino acids. V was clipped by 4 bases and J by 6 bases, with 13 bases between them. CDR1 SNHLY and CDR2 FYNNEI come from the germline V gene. The CDR3 DNA reads as TGTGCCAGCAGTGGACTAGAGAGGGCCAATGAGCAGTTCTTC. It yields the protein CASSGLERANEQFF. Together with reference TRBV2 and TRBJ2-1, the CDR3 gives the full variable domain: EPEVTQTPSHQVTQMGQEVILRCVPISNHLYFYWYRQILGQKVEFLVSFYNNEISEKSEIFDDQFSVERPDGSNFTLKIRSTKLEDSAMYFCASSGLERANEQFFGPGTRLTVL.

The rearrangement uses TRBV11-2 and TRBJ2-3; 12 nucleotides line up with TRBD2. There are 15 residues in the CDR3. With 3 bases clipped from V and 6 bases from J, the junction kept 4 bases outside the gene matches. CDR1 SGHAT and CDR2 FQNNGV come from the germline V gene. The CDR3 DNA is TGTGCCAGCAGCTTTACTAGCGGGGGGTCCGATACGCAGTATTTT. This gives the protein CASSFTSGGSDTQYF.

CDR3 residues: CASSYSQVSNQPQHF. The CDR3 region has the DNA TGTGCCAGCAGTTATTCACAGGTTAGCAATCAGCCCCAGCATTTT. The chain joins TRBV6-5 to TRBJ1-5; a possible D gene is TRBD1 (5 bases). Trimming pared 3 bases from V and 0 bases from J, leaving 9 bases between. The CDR3 extends over 15 amino acids. Germline CDR1 MNHEY, CDR2 SVGAGI.

This sequence joins TRBV5-6 and TRBJ2-7; possibly TRBD2 for D (6 bases). The ends were cut back, 3 bases at V and 3 bases at J, with 10 bases in the middle. There are 13 residues in the CDR3. Germline lookup yields CDR1 SGHDT and CDR2 YYEEEE. CDR3 in amino acids: CASSWRGGYEQYF. DNA of the CDR3: TGTGCCAGCAGCTGGAGGGGTGGCTACGAGCAGTACTTC.

The chain has TRBV11-3 and TRBJ2-3; TRBD1 might be the D (6 bases). The CDR3 sequence is 17 residues long. Trimming left V 5 bases short and J 9 bases short, with 27 bases between. The germline V gene encodes CDR1 SGHNT and CDR2 YENEEA. The CDR3 loop is CASSPGAVGHGLNTQYF. DNA of the CDR3: TGTGCCAGCAGCCCCGGGGCGGTGGGACATGGGTTGAACACGCAGTATTTT.

The rearrangement joins TRBV25-1 to TRBJ2-5; possible D gene TRBD1, 5 bases. The DNA end is more similar to TRBJ2-7, so the J call may be wrong. Germline CDR1 and CDR2: MGHDK and SYGVNS. There are 15 residues in the CDR3. The DNA of the CDR3 is TGTGCCAGCAGTGAAACTCGCCAGGGTGGGTACGAGCAGTACTTC. Translated: CASSETRQGGYEQYF.

The chain combines TRBV10-1 with TRBJ2-2, with 13 bases that match TRBD2. CDR3 length: 17 amino acids. V dropped 6 bases and J dropped 5; count of bases not matched to a gene: 9. Germline-derived CDR1 and CDR2 are WNHNN and SYGVQD (reference sequence). CDR3 amino acids: CASRGTSGTAGTGELFF. CDR3 sequence (DNA): TGCGCCAGCAGAGGGACTAGCGGGACCGCGGGGACCGGGGAGCTGTTTTTT.

The rearrangement joins TRBV5-1 to TRBJ2-1, with D tentatively TRBD2 (6 bases). Trimming stripped 0 bases from V and 7 bases from J, with 11 bases between. Germline V gene lookup returns CDR1 SGHRS and CDR2 YFSETQ. This CDR3 comprises 14 residues. This CDR3 reads CASSLAPSENEQFF. The CDR3 DNA sequence: TGCGCCAGCAGCTTGGCCCCTAGCGAGAATGAGCAGTTCTTC.

This chain connects TRBV28 to TRBJ2-5, with D uncertain. The J call is uncertain, as TRBJ2-7 better fits the DNA end. This CDR3 contains 11 residues. The germline gives CDR1 MDHEN, CDR2 SYDVKM. CDR3 DNA sequence: TGTGCCAGCAGCTCCACCTACGAGCAGTACTTC. The encoded protein is CASSSTYEQYF.

J is TRBJ2-1 and V is TRBV18, with D uncertain. The V end lost 3 bases, the J end lost 4 bases, and 7 bases lay between the germline ends. The CDR3 spans 13 residues. The V gene's germline CDR1 is KGHSH and CDR2 LQKENI. The CDR3 sequence is CASSPPGYNEQFF. CDR3 DNA sequence: TGTGCCAGCTCACCGCCCGGTTACAATGAGCAGTTCTTC.

The chain recombines TRBV5-5 with TRBJ2-7; D not resolved. This CDR3 contains 13 residues. The V and J ends lost 0 bases and 7 bases respectively, with 11 bases between them. Germline lookup yields CDR1 SGHKS and CDR2 YYEKEE (reference sequence). CDR3 DNA: TGTGCCAGCAGCTTGGTTGAGGCGAGGGAGCAGTACTTC. Its protein product is CASSLVEAREQYF.

V and J are TRBV14 and TRBJ2-5, with D tentatively TRBD2 (6 bases). The end of the DNA fits TRBJ2-7 better, so the J call may be wrong. From germline, CDR1 is SGHDN and CDR2 FVKESK. The CDR3 has 16 residues. CDR3 nucleotides: TGTGCCAGCAGCCCATTCCCGGGAGAAGGGGTTAACGAGCAGTACTTC. It translates to CASSPFPGEGVNEQYF.

The chain couples TRBV28 to TRBJ1-1, with TRBD1 identical over 8 bases. The V gene end was trimmed by 7 bases and the J gene end by 1 base; junction bases not matched to a gene: 11. Germline CDR1 and CDR2: MDHEN and SYDVKM. The CDR3 has 16 residues. The CDR3 spells CASILTGVERNTEAFF. DNA for the CDR3: TGTGCCAGCATTTTGACAGGGGTGGAGAGGAACACTGAAGCTTTCTTT.

This sequence joins TRBV14 and TRBJ1-3; 8 bases are shared with TRBD1. This CDR3 spans 16 amino acids. V shed 2 bases and J 4 bases; nucleotides not matched to a gene: 7. Germline-derived CDR1 and CDR2 are SGHDN and FVKESK. The CDR3 loop reads CASSQFQGAGGNTIYF. CDR3 sequence (DNA): TGTGCCAGCAGCCAATTCCAGGGGGCAGGAGGAAACACCATATATTTT.

The chain combines TRBV9 with TRBJ2-1; D might be TRBD2 (5 bases). V was pared by 3 bases and J by 5 bases, with 18 bases between. This CDR3 is built from 16 residues. Germline CDR1 SGDLS, CDR2 YYNGEE. In nucleotides, the CDR3 is TGTGCCAGCAGCGCGCCCTATCGGGGATCCAACAATGAGCAGTTCTTC. Residues: CASSAPYRGSNNEQFF.

The chain links TRBV9 to TRBJ2-1; 12 bases align to TRBD2. Germline-derived CDR1 and CDR2 are SGDLS and YYNGEE. The CDR3 is made up of 14 amino acids. The junction had 8 bases not matched to a gene; V was cut back by 7 bases and J by 9 bases. CDR3 region: CASAATSGSPEQFF. The CDR3 nucleotides are TGTGCCAGCGCGGCGACTAGCGGGAGTCCTGAGCAGTTCTTC.

The rearrangement joins TRBV7-2 to TRBJ2-4, with D perhaps matching TRBD2 (5 bases). Germline V lookup: CDR1 SGHTA, CDR2 FQGNSA. V lost 1 base, J lost 15 bases, and 19 bases lay in between. The length of the CDR3 is 14 residues. The CDR3 DNA is TGTGCCAGCAGCTTAGTTGATTTTGGCGGGTTACGGTACTTC. This codes for CASSLVDFGGLRYF.